The entry that follows covers one T cell receptor beta chain sequence. This entry comes from a study of blood T cell repertoires in COVID-19. CDR1 and CDR2 (germline): LNHDA, SQIVND (reference sequence). The V and J ends lost 5 bases and 4 bases respectively, with 12 bases between them. The CDR3 has 13 amino acids. Authors' methods: Reference gene primer amplification yielded estimated nucleated cell counts. Only in-frame clones appear in the TCRdb table, and some are missing; sequencing was by immunoSEQ multiplex PCR. From that table come the V and J calls and clone size; the DNA was used to work out D and trimming. The sample lists over 300,000 clones, around 86% seen once, with 8.5% to 12% in the top ten.

The clonotype was recovered from a young woman who had recovered from COVID-19. What was sequenced was PBMCs or T cells enriched from blood (not recorded which). This rearrangement joins TRBV19 to TRBJ2-7; D is possibly TRBD2 (5 bases). The CDR3 here is CASSPRWEYEQYF. The CDR3, as DNA: TGTGCCAGTAGTCCAAGGTGGGAGTACGAGCAGTACTTC.